The clone carrying this T cell receptor beta chain was recorded a few times. This specimen belongs to a study of response to subunit inactivated influenza vaccine. Deletions cut 2 bases from V and 14 bases from J, with 16 bases between. This CDR3 is 14 amino acids long. TCRdb re-derived calls from the RT-PCR reads in MiXCR, one entry per CDR3 protein. The data show some 500,000 distinct CDR3 sequences, with roughly 13% seen just once and around 13% held by the top ten. This rearrangement joins TRBV12-3 or TRBV12-4 to TRBJ1-6, with D uncertain. The TCR was taken from a man aged 45 to 65 who received an inactivated influenza vaccine. The input for sequencing was PBMCs from blood, taken roughly 46 days after vaccination. The CDR3 sequence: CASSLRSQPQSLHF. The CDR3 bases are TGTGCCAGCAGTTTACGTTCACAGCCACAATCCCTCCACTTT.